These T cell receptor beta chains were read from a single sample in a study of post-analysis software for immune sequencing data. TCRdb fed the PCR reads into MiXCR, producing one record per CDR3 protein. The data contain roughly 700,000 distinct CDR3 sequences, 30% of them singletons. The sequenced material came from blood. All receptors derive from a girl between 10 and 17 years old with multiple sclerosis. Each CDR3 is given with its conserved first and last residue. D genes are given only for firm matches.

len,d_gene,v_gene,CDR3aa
14,NA,TRBV7-9,CASSLGIGANVPTF
15,NA,TRBV9,CASSVETGWDYEQYF
14,NA,TRBV28,CASSHGSNYGELFF
13,NA,TRBV4-3,CASSLGLDQPQHF
13,NA,TRBV20-1,CSARVNTNYGYTF
15,TRBD2,TRBV29-1,CSVGRLAGGGNEQFF
14,NA,TRBV29-1,CSVETRDSTYEQYF
14,TRBD1,TRBV12-3/TRBV12-4,CASSTGGGYQPQHF
16,NA,TRBV4-1,CASSQAQASSYNEQFF
16,NA,TRBV18,CASSPRDSIPDNEQFF
16,NA,TRBV15,CATSRDWTGETDTQYF
15,NA,TRBV7-9,CASRPGLAAQETQYF
14,TRBD2,TRBV28,CAGGTSGIKDTQYF
14,TRBD1,TRBV29-1,CSVTGGKGPGGYTF
15,TRBD1,TRBV4-1,CASSLRDRSTDTQYF
13,NA,TRBV29-1,CSVVYTWGTEAFF
14,NA,TRBV20-1,CSARETTYSETQYF
14,NA,TRBV12-3/TRBV12-4,CASSPGGFPETQYF
16,TRBD1,TRBV4-1,CASSQERGTGGGEQYF
14,NA,TRBV6-5,CASSYWNSQDTQYF
16,NA,TRBV5-1,CASSLGPSFDSYGYTF
15,NA,TRBV6-5,CASRDPRAPNYGYTF
13,NA,TRBV2,CASSPVGTDTQYF
15,TRBD2,TRBV29-1,CSVPRTSGGYNEQFF
14,TRBD2,TRBV6-2/TRBV6-3,CASSPSGVTETQYF
13,TRBD1,TRBV5-1,CASGWTGDQPQHF
19,TRBD2,TRBV11-3,CTSSSTGIAGGLSYNEQFF
13,NA,TRBV7-9,CASMNAVPYEQYF
14,NA,TRBV20-1,CSAGDRGAADTQYF
14,NA,TRBV12-3/TRBV12-4,CASRGHSNSNTQYF
15,TRBD2,TRBV7-2,CASSPRTSGWDEQYF
17,NA,TRBV3-1,CASSPFGQPYSNQPQHF
13,NA,TRBV4-2,CASSQEFRDTQYF
14,NA,TRBV29-1,CSVHRGGDVDTQYF
17,NA,TRBV10-3,CAISARLEGKIGGEQYF
16,NA,TRBV27,CASSLSSGQGKNEQFF
12,NA,TRBV28,CASRQGGETQYF
18,TRBD2,TRBV7-9,CASSPLRGGLAGGYEQYF
15,NA,TRBV10-3,CAISWTDPNTGELFF
16,TRBD2,TRBV9,CASSTTGVAGQETQYF
15,TRBD2,TRBV7-2,CASSLERGGTDTQYF
17,TRBD2,TRBV4-1,CASSAESPGGSSYEQYF
15,NA,TRBV20-1,CSARFSEAMNQPQHF
14,NA,TRBV7-2,CASSLHRREGTQYF
15,NA,TRBV25-1,CASSGSGALNTEAFF
13,TRBD2,TRBV18,CASSPGTSGEQYF
15,TRBD2,TRBV10-3,CAIRGASGTQETQYF
14,NA,TRBV10-2,CASSRSWVGDIQYF
11,NA,TRBV3-1,CASSQDSPLHF
17,TRBD2,TRBV27,CASSPRTSGSPSHEQYF
14,TRBD1,TRBV20-1,CSAQPGTGNTEAFF
11,NA,TRBV20-1,CSAGAEETQYF
16,NA,TRBV7-2,CASSSRGTPGGEKLFF
12,TRBD2,TRBV6-6,CAGHSGANEQFF
15,NA,TRBV5-5,CASSSGGSYNSPLHF